This T cell receptor (beta chain) was identified during a study of T cell changes during pregnancy in multiple sclerosis. Between the trimmed V and J ends, which lost 6 bases and 3 bases, there was a span of 11 bases. The length of the CDR3 is 14 residues. In germline, CDR1 is MNHNS, CDR2 SASEGT. Profiling relied on immunoSEQ multiplex PCR, and the TCRdb table lists in-frame clones only, not all of them. The sample records 60,000 to 75,000 clones, approximately 91% being singletons. The J gene is TRBJ1-4, the V gene TRBV6-1; no definite D call. The TCR was taken from a female donor with multiple sclerosis, enrolled in a pregnancy study. The sample was peripheral blood, taken in the third trimester of pregnancy. Here the CDR3 reads CASREGSSNEKLFF. Written as DNA, the CDR3 is TGTGCCAGCAGGGAGGGTAGTTCTAATGAAAAACTGTTTTTT.